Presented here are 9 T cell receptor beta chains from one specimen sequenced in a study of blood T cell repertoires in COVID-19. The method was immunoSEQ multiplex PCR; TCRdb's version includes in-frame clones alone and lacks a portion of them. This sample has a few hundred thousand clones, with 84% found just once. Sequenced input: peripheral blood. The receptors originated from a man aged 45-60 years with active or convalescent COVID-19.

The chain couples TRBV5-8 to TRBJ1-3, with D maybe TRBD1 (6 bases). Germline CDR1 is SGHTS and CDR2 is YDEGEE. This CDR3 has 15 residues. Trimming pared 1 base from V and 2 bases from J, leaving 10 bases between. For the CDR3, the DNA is TGTGCCAGCAGCTTGCGGGGACACACTGGAAACACCATATATTTT. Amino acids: CASSLRGHTGNTIYF. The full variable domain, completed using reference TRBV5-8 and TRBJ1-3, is EAGVTQSPTHLIKTRGQQATLRCSPISGHTSVYWYQQALGLGLQFLLWYDEGEERNRGNFPPRFSGRQFPNYSSELNVNALELEDSALYLCASSLRGHTGNTIYFGEGSWLTVV.

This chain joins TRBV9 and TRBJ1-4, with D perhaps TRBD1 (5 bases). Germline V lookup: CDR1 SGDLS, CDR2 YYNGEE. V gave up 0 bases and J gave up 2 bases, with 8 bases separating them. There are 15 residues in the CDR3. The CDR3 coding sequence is TGTGCCAGCAGCGTAGTTGGACATACTAATGAAAAACTGTTTTTT. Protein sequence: CASSVVGHTNEKLFF.

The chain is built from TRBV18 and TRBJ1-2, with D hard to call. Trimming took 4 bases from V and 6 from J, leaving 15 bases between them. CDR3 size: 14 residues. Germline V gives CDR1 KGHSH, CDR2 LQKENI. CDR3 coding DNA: TGTGCCAGCTCACGGAGCCTCGGTTTAGATGGCTACACCTTC. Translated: CASSRSLGLDGYTF.

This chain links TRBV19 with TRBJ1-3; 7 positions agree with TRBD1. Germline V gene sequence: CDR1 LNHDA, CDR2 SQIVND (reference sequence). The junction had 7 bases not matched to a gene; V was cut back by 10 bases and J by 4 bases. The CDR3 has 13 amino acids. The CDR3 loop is CATSWDRGNTIYF. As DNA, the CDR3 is TGTGCCACCTCTTGGGACAGAGGAAACACCATATATTTT.

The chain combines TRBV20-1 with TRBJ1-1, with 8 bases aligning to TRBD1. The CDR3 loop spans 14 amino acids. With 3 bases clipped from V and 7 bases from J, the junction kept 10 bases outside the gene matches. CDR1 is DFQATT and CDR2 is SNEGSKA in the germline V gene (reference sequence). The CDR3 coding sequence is TGCAGTGCTAGTGGTGGGACAGGTGGAGATGAAGCTTTCTTT. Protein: CSASGGTGGDEAFF.

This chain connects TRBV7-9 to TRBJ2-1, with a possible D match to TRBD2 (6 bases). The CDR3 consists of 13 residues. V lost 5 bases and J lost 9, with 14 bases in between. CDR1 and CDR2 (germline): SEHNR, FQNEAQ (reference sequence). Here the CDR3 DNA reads TGTGCCAGCAGCCCTGACGGGAGCGGTGAGCAGTTCTTC. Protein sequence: CASSPDGSGEQFF.

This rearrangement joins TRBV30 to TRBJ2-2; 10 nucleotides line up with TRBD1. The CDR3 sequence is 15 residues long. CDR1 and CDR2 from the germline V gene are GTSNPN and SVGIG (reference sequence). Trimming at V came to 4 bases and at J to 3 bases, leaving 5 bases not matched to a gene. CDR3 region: CAWTRDRGYTGELFF. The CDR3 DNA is TGTGCCTGGACGAGGGACAGGGGTTACACCGGGGAGCTGTTTTTT.

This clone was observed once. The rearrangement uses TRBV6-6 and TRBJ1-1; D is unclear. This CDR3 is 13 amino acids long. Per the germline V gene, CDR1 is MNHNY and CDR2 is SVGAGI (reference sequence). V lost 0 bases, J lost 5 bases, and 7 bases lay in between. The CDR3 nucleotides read TGTGCCAGCAGTTACTCTGCGGGGACTGAAGCTTTCTTT. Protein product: CASSYSAGTEAFF.

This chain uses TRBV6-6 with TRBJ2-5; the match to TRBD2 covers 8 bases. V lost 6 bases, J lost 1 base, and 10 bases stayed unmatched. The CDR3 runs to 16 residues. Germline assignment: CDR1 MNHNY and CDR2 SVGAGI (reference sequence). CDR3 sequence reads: CASRNRGGTSQETQYF. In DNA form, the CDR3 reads TGTGCCAGCAGGAACCGGGGGGGCACCTCCCAAGAGACCCAGTACTTC.